This T cell receptor beta chain derives from a study of blood T cell repertoires in COVID-19. Looking at the study overall: All recovered Cohort 3 donors got two negative PCRs, got clearance, or saw symptom resolution. Acute and convalescent COVID-19 specimens originated in the United States, Italy and Spain. T cells, B-cell-depleted T cells, or PBMCs supplied cDNA or gDNA.

The assay was immunoSEQ multiplex PCR, and TCRdb's table has in-frame clones only and misses some. The sample has 350,000 to 400,000 clones, approximately 89% seen once. Donors were grouped by their self-reported clinical history. Sequencing was carried out using PBMCs or T cells enriched from blood (not recorded which). This TCR derives from a man aged 35 to 55 in a cohort exposed to, infected with or recovered from COVID-19 (not recorded which).

CDR3 bases: TGTGCCAGCAGTTTTACGACTAGCGGAGCTAGGGAGACCCAGTACTTC. It specifies CASSFTTSGARETQYF. This chain connects TRBV7-8 to TRBJ2-5, with TRBD2 matching over 9 bases. V lost 6 bases to trimming and J lost 5 bases; unmatched junction nucleotides: 13. The CDR3 runs to 16 residues. Germline lookup yields CDR1 SGHVS and CDR2 FQNEAQ.